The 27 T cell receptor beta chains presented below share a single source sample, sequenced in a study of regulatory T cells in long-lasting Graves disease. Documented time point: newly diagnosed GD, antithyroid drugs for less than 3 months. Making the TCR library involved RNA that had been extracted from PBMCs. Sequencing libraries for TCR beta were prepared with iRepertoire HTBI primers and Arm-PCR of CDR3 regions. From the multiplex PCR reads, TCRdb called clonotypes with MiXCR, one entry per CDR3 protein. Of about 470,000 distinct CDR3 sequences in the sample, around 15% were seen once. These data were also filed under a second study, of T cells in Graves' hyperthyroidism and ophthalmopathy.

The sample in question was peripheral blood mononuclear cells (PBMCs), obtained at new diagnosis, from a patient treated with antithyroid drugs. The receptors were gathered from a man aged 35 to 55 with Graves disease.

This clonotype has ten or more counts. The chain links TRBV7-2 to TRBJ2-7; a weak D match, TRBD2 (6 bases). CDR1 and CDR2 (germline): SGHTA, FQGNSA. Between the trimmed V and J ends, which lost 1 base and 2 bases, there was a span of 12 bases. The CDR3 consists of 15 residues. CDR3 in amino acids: CASSLDYGRTYEQYF. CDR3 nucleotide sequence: TGTGCCAGCAGCTTAGATTACGGGAGAACCTACGAGCAGTACTTC. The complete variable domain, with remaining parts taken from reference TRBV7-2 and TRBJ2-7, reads GAGVSQSPSNKVTEKGKDVELRCDPISGHTALYWYRQSLGQGLEFLIYFQGNSAPDKSGLPSDRFSAERTGGSVSTLTIQRTQQEDSAVYLCASSLDYGRTYEQYFGPGTRLTVT.

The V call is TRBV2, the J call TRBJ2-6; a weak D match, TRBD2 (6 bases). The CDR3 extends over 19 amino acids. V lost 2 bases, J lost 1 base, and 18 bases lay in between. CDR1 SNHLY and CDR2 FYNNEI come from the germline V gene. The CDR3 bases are TGTGCCAGCAGTGAATTTATAGGACGGGAGCTTTCTGGGGCCAACGTCCTGACTTTC. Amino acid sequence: CASSEFIGRELSGANVLTF.

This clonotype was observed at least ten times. In DNA, the CDR3 is TGTGCCAGCAGCTTCCGGCTAGCGGACAATGAGCAGTTCTTC. As protein: CASSFRLADNEQFF. The chain links TRBV11-2 to TRBJ2-1; TRBD2 matches 7 bases. CDR1 and CDR2 (germline): SGHAT, FQNNGV. The CDR3 consists of 14 residues. V lost 3 bases, J lost 5 bases, and 4 bases stayed unmatched.

The CDR3 region has the DNA TGTGCCAGCAGGCCCAGCGAGGCCTACGAGCAGTACTTC. This gives the protein CASRPSEAYEQYF. The rearrangement uses TRBV12-3 or TRBV12-4 and TRBJ2-7; D is unresolved. The CDR3 contains 13 residues. The V end was cut by 6 bases, the J end by 2 bases, with 11 bases between.

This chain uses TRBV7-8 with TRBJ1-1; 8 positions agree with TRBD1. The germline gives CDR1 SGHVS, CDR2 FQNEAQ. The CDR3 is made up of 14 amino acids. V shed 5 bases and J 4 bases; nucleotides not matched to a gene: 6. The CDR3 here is CASSPRGRVTEAFF. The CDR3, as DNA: TGTGCCAGCAGCCCCAGGGGGCGGGTCACTGAAGCTTTCTTT.

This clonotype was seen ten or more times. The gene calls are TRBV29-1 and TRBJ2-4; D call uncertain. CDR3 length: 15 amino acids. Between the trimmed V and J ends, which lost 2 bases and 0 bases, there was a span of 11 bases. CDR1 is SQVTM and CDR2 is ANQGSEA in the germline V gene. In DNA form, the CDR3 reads TGCAGCGTTGAAATAGCCCAGGTAGCCAAAAACATTCAGTACTTC. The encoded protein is CSVEIAQVAKNIQYF.

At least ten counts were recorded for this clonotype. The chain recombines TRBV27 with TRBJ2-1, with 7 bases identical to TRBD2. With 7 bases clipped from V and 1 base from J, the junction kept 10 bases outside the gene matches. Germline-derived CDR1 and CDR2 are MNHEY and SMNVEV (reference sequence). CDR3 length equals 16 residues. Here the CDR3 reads CASTLLGGSSYNEQFF. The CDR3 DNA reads TGTGCCAGCACCCTTCTGGGCGGGAGTTCCTACAATGAGCAGTTCTTC.

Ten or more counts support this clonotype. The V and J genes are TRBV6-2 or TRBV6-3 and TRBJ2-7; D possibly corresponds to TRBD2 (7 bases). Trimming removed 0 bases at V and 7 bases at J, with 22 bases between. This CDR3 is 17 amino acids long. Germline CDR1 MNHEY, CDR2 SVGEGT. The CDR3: CASSYSVGLAGGLEQYF. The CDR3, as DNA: TGTGCCAGCAGTTACTCTGTGGGGCTAGCCGGGGGGCTGGAGCAGTACTTC.

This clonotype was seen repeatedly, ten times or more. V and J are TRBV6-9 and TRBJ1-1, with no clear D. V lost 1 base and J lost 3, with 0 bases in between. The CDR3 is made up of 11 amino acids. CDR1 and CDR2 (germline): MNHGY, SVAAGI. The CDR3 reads CASSYYTEAFF. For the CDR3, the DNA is TGTGCCAGCAGTTATTACACTGAAGCTTTCTTT.

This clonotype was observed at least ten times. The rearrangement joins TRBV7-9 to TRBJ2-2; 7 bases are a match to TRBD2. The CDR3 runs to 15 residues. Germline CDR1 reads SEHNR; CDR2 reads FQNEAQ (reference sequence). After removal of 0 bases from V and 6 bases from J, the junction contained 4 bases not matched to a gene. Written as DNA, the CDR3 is TGTGCCAGCAGCTTAGCGGGAGGGCCGTCCGGGGAGCTGTTTTTT. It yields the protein CASSLAGGPSGELFF.

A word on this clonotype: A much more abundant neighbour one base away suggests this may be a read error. This CDR3 reads CSADWGVVGEQHF. The DNA for the CDR3 is TGCAGTGCTGACTGGGGGGTAGTGGGCGAGCAGCACTTC. The chain links TRBV20-1 to TRBJ2-7, with D possibly matching TRBD2 (6 bases). The CDR3 runs 13 residues. Germline CDR1 is DFQATT and CDR2 is SNEGSKA (reference sequence).

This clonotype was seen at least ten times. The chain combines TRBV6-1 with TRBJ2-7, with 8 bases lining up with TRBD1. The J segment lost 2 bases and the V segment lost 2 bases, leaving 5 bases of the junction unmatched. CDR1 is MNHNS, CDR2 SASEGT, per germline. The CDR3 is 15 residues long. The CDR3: CASSESGGGPYEQYF. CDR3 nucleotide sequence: TGTGCCAGCAGTGAATCAGGGGGCGGCCCCTACGAGCAGTACTTC.

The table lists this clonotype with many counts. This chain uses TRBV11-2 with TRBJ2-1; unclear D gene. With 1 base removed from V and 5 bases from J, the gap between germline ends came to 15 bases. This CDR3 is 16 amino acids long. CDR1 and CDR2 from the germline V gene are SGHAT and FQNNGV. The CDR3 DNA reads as TGTGCCAGCAGCTTAGGACTCCCAGCCCCTGACAATGAGCAGTTCTTC. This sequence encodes CASSLGLPAPDNEQFF.

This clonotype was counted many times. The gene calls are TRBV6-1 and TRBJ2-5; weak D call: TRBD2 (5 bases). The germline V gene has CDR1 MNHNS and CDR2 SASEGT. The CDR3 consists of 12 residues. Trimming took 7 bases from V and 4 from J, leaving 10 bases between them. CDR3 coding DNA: TGTGCCAGCAAGGGAGCGTTAGAGACCCAGTACTTC. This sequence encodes CASKGALETQYF.

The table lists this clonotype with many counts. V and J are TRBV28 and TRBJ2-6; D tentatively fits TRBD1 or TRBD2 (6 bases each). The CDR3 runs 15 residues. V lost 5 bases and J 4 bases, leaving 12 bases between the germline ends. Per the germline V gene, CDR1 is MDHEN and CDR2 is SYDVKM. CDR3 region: CASSPGAQGANVLTF. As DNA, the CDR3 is TGTGCCAGCAGTCCGGGGGCGCAAGGGGCCAACGTCCTGACTTTC.

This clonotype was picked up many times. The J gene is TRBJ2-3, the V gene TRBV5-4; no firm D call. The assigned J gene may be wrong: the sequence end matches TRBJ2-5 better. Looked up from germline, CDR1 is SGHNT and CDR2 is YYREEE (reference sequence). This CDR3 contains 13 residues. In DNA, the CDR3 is TGTGCCAGCAGCTTGTGGGGTAAAAAGACCCAGTACTTC. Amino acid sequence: CASSLWGKKTQYF.

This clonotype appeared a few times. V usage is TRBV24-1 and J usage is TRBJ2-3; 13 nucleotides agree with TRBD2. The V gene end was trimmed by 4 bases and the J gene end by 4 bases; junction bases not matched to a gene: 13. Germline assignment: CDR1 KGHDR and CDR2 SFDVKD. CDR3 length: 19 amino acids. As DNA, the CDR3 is TGTGCCACCAGTGAGCCGCTGGGACTAGCGGGACTGGGGTCAGATACGCAGTATTTT. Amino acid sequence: CATSEPLGLAGLGSDTQYF.

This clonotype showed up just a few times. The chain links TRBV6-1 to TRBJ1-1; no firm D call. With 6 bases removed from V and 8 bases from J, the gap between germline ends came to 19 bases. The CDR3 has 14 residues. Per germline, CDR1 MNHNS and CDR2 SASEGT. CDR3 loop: CASSKPGRINEAFF. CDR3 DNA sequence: TGTGCCAGCAGCAAACCGGGAAGGATAAACGAAGCTTTCTTT.

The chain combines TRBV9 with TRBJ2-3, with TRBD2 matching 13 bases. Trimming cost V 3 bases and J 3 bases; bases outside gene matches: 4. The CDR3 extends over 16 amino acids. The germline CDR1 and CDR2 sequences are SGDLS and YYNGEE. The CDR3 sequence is CASSAQGLAGTDTQYF. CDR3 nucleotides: TGTGCCAGCAGCGCCCAGGGACTAGCGGGAACAGATACGCAGTATTTT. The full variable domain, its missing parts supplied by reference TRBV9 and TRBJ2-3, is DSGVTQTPKHLITATGQRVTLRCSPRSGDLSVYWYQQSLDQGLQFLIQYYNGEERAKGNILERFSAQQFPDLHSELNLSSLELGDSALYFCASSAQGLAGTDTQYFGPGTRLTVL.

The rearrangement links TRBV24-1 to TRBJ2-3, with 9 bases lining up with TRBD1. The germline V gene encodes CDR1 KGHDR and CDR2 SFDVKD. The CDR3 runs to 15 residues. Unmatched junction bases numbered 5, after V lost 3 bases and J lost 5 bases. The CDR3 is CATSDPQGAGDTQYF. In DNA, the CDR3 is TGTGCCACCAGTGATCCACAGGGGGCTGGAGATACGCAGTATTTT.

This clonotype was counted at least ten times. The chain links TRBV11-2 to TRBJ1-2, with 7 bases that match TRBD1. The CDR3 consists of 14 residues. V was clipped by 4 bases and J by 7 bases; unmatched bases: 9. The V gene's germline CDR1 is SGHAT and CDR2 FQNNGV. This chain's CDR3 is CASSSTTGTAGYTF. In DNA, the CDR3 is TGTGCCAGCAGCTCTACGACAGGGACTGCTGGCTACACCTTC.

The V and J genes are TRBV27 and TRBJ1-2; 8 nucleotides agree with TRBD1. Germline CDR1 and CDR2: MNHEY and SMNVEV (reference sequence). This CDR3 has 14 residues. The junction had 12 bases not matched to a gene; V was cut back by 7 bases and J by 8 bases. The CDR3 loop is CASTAGGGRRGYTF. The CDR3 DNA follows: TGTGCCAGCACCGCAGGGGGCGGGAGGAGGGGCTACACCTTC.

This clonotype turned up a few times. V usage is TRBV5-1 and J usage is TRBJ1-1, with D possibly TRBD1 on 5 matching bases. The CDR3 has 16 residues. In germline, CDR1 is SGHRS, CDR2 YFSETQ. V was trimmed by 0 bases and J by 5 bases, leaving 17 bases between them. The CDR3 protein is CASSLVGGFGGTEAFF. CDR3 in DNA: TGCGCCAGCAGCTTGGTTGGTGGTTTTGGGGGAACTGAAGCTTTCTTT.

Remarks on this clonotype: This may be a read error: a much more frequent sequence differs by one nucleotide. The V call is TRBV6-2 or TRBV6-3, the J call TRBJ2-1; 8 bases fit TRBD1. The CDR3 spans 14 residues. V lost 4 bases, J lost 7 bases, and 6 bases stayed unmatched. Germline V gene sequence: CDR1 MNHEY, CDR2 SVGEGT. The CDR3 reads CASSSTGEGNEQFF. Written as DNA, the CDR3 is TGTGCCAGCAGTTCGACAGGGGAAGGAAATGAGCAGTTCTTC.

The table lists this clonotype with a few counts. Here the CDR3 DNA reads TGTGCCAGCAAGGGGACAGGGATTAGCACCGGGGAGCTGTTTTTT. Translated: CASKGTGISTGELFF. The V and J genes are TRBV2 and TRBJ2-2; 9 positions match TRBD1. The germline CDR1 and CDR2 sequences are SNHLY and FYNNEI. This CDR3 spans 15 amino acids. J lost 4 bases, V lost 7 bases, and 7 bases had no gene match.

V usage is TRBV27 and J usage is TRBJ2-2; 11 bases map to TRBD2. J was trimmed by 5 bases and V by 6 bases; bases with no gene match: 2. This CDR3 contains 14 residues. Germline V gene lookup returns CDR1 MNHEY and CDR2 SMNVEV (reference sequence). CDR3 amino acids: CASRWTSGTGELFF. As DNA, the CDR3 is TGTGCCAGCAGGTGGACTAGCGGGACCGGGGAGCTGTTTTTT.

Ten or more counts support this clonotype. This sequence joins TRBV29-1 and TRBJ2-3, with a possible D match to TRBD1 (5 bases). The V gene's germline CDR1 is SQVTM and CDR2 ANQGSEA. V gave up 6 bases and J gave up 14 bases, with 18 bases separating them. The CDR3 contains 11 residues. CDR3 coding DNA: TGCAGCGTCTTCGACAGTCCACGTATGTATTTT. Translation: CSVFDSPRMYF.